The next 28 T cell receptor beta chains were all read from a single sample in a study of pediatric ulcerative colitis (dated by TCRdb to the late 2010s). Receptor amplification or capture employed the immunoSEQ multiplex PCR assay. Drawn from immuneACCESS, this table holds only the in-frame rearrangements with V and J called that TCRdb kept. Clones are partly lost; checked studies trace under half to an unresolved V gene and leave the rest unexplained. This sample has under 70,000 clones in its table, and about nine tenths of those were observed once. The ten largest clonotypes hold about 1.5% of the sample. The sequencing sample was made of blood. These receptors originate from a boy aged 10-17 years who was a control in a study of pediatric ulcerative colitis.

V and J are TRBV7-3 and TRBJ2-5; D remains unclear. Germline lookup yields CDR1 SGHTA and CDR2 FQGTGA. Trimming pared 5 bases from V and 5 bases from J, leaving 12 bases between. The CDR3 sequence is 13 residues long. CDR3 sequence reads: CASSPNGYETQYF. The CDR3 region has the DNA TGTGCCAGCAGCCCGAACGGGTATGAGACCCAGTACTTC. Using reference TRBV7-3 and TRBJ2-5 for the parts outside the CDR3, the full variable domain is GAGVSQTPSNKVTEKGKYVELRCDPISGHTALYWYRQSLGQGPEFLIYFQGTGAADDSGLPNDRFFAVRPEGSVSTLKIQRTERGDSAVYLCASSPNGYETQYFGPGTRLLVL.

Concerning this clone itself: The junction does not match germline at one end; this may be a read error. The chain recombines TRBV19 with TRBJ2-7; D possibly corresponds to TRBD1 (5 bases). The CDR3 is 16 residues long. The germline CDR1 and CDR2 sequences are LNHDA and SQIVND (reference sequence). The CDR3 region is CASSMQETGSSSEQYF. CDR3 sequence (DNA): TGTGCCAGTAGTATGCAGGAAACAGGATCATCCTCCGAGCAGTACTTC. The full variable domain, rest sourced from reference TRBV19 and TRBJ2-7, is DGGITQSPKYLFRKEGQNVTLSCEQNLNHDAMYWYRQDPGQGLRLIYYSQIVNDFQKGDIAEGYSVSREKKESFPLTVTSAQKNPTAFYLCASSMQETGSSSEQYFGPGTRLTVT.

The V gene is TRBV28, the J gene TRBJ1-1, with TRBD1 matching 9 bases. The CDR3 extends over 15 amino acids. The germline V gene has CDR1 MDHEN and CDR2 SYDVKM. The junction had 10 bases not matched to a gene; V was cut back by 6 bases and J by 5 bases. Written as DNA, the CDR3 is TGTGCCAGCAGGCAACCCGGGACAGGGCTTACTGAAGCTTTCTTT. Encoded protein: CASRQPGTGLTEAFF. The full variable domain, completed using reference TRBV28 and TRBJ1-1, is DVKVTQSSRYLVKRTGEKVFLECVQDMDHENMFWYRQDPGLGLRLIYFSYDVKMKEKGDIPEGYSVSREKKERFSLILESASTNQTSMYLCASRQPGTGLTEAFFGQGTRLTVV.

This clone has a single count. This CDR3 is CASSTTSLTYEQYF. Here the CDR3 DNA reads TGTGCCAGCAGCACGACTAGCTTAACCTACGAGCAGTACTTC. The chain couples TRBV7-6 to TRBJ2-7, with 7 bases lining up with TRBD2. This CDR3 is built from 14 residues. CDR1 SGHVS and CDR2 FNYEAQ come from the germline V gene. Trimming at V came to 5 bases and at J to 2 bases, leaving 6 bases not matched to a gene.

The rearrangement joins TRBV6-1 to TRBJ2-7; the match to TRBD1 covers 11 bases. This CDR3 is 14 amino acids long. CDR1 and CDR2 from the germline V gene are MNHNS and SASEGT. V trimming: 6 bases; J trimming: 3 bases; junction bases outside the gene matches: 4. The CDR3 reads CASRPGTGGYEQYF. As DNA, the CDR3 is TGTGCCAGCAGGCCCGGGACAGGGGGCTACGAGCAGTACTTC.

The J gene is TRBJ1-5, the V gene TRBV6-4; D may be TRBD1 (6 bases). Germline CDR1 MRHNA, CDR2 SNTAGT. The CDR3 covers 15 residues. Trimming pared 6 bases from V and 5 bases from J, leaving 17 bases between. The CDR3: CASSQPMAGDQPQHF. CDR3 coding DNA: TGTGCCAGCAGCCAACCCATGGCAGGGGATCAGCCCCAGCATTTT.

The V and J genes are TRBV18 and TRBJ1-5; 10 nucleotides agree with TRBD1. The J segment lost 1 base and the V segment lost 6 bases, leaving 6 bases of the junction unmatched. CDR1 and CDR2 from the germline V gene are KGHSH and LQKENI. This CDR3 comprises 16 residues. The CDR3 nucleotides read TGTGCCAGCTCCCCGGGACAGGGGATAAGCAATCAGCCCCAGCATTTT. It is translated as CASSPGQGISNQPQHF. The whole variable domain, filled in from reference TRBV18 and TRBJ1-5, reads NAGVMQNPRHLVRRRGQEARLRCSPMKGHSHVYWYRQLPEEGLKFMVYLQKENIIDESGMPKERFSAEFPKEGPSILRIQQVVRGDSAAYFCASSPGQGISNQPQHFGDGTRLSIL.

This clone has only a few counts. The chain couples TRBV2 to TRBJ2-7; D gene uncertain. The CDR3 runs 10 residues. CDR1 is SNHLY and CDR2 is FYNNEI in the germline V gene. V lost 5 bases and J 7 bases, leaving 6 bases between the germline ends. The chain's CDR3 is CASSITEQYF. The CDR3, as DNA: TGTGCCAGCAGTATCACAGAGCAGTACTTC.

V usage is TRBV28 and J usage is TRBJ1-5; tentative D call: TRBD1 (6 bases). The CDR3 contains 13 residues. V was shortened by 6 bases and J by 5 bases, with 11 bases between the two germline ends. The germline V gene has CDR1 MDHEN and CDR2 SYDVKM. CDR3 coding DNA: TGTGCCAGCAGACAAGGGACACATCAGCCCCAGCATTTT. Protein product: CASRQGTHQPQHF.

This CDR3 reads CASSQEGAENYGYTF. The CDR3 bases are TGTGCCAGCAGCCAAGAAGGGGCTGAAAACTATGGCTACACCTTC. This sequence joins TRBV4-2 and TRBJ1-2; TRBD1 might be the D (5 bases). The CDR3 covers 15 residues. V lost 0 bases and J lost 2, with 10 bases in between. In germline, CDR1 is LGHNA, CDR2 YNFKEQ.

Only one count was recorded for this clone. The chain joins TRBV5-6 to TRBJ2-1; D is undetermined. Germline V gene sequence: CDR1 SGHDT, CDR2 YYEEEE. CDR3 size: 12 residues. V lost 1 base, J lost 3 bases, and 2 bases lay in between. As DNA, the CDR3 is TGTGCCAGCAGCTTGAACTACAATGAGCAGTTCTTC. It specifies CASSLNYNEQFF.

V and J are TRBV7-8 and TRBJ1-1; no firm D call. The CDR3 sequence is 14 residues long. V lost 5 bases to trimming and J lost 4 bases, with 14 bases between them. CDR1 is SGHVS, CDR2 FQNEAQ, per germline. The CDR3 DNA reads TGTGCCAGCAGCCAAGGACGGGATTTCACTGAAGCTTTCTTT. It is translated as CASSQGRDFTEAFF.

CDR3 in DNA: TGTGCCAGCAGCAGTACAGGGAGGGGCGGTGAAAAACTGTTTTTT. Translating gives CASSSTGRGGEKLFF. The rearrangement links TRBV7-6 to TRBJ1-4; maybe TRBD1 (6 bases). The germline V gene encodes CDR1 SGHVS and CDR2 FNYEAQ. V was pared by 5 bases and J by 7 bases, with 17 bases between. The CDR3 consists of 15 residues.

CDR3 loop: CASSSTGEFQPQHF. In DNA, the CDR3 is TGTGCCAGCAGTTCGACAGGGGAGTTTCAGCCCCAGCATTTT. The rearrangement joins TRBV27 to TRBJ1-5, with 8 bases identical to TRBD1. This CDR3 region has 14 residues. Germline CDR1 is MNHEY and CDR2 is SMNVEV (reference sequence). The V segment lost 4 bases and the J segment 6 bases; nucleotides outside the gene matches: 5.

V usage is TRBV28 and J usage is TRBJ2-2; 8 nucleotides line up with TRBD1. The CDR3 runs to 14 residues. CDR1 MDHEN and CDR2 SYDVKM come from the germline V gene. The V gene end was trimmed by 5 bases and the J gene end by 6 bases; junction bases not matched to a gene: 5. CDR3: CASSQTGVSGELFF. CDR3 nucleotides: TGTGCCAGCAGTCAGACAGGGGTTTCCGGGGAGCTGTTTTTT.

V gene TRBV13 combines with J gene TRBJ1-1; TRBD1 might be the D (6 bases). Between the trimmed V and J ends, which lost 5 bases and 1 base, there was a span of 11 bases. Germline V CDR1 and CDR2: PRHDT, FYEKMQ (reference sequence). The CDR3 contains 14 residues. CDR3: CASSPDSKNTEAFF. The CDR3 nucleotides are TGTGCCAGCAGCCCGGACAGTAAGAACACTGAAGCTTTCTTT.

In DNA, the CDR3 is TGTGCCAGCAGCTTAGGGACAGTGGGCTACGAGCAGTACTTC. Protein: CASSLGTVGYEQYF. V gene TRBV5-4 combines with J gene TRBJ2-7, with 7 bases identical to TRBD1. This CDR3 is built from 14 residues. The J segment lost 3 bases and the V segment lost 2 bases, leaving 5 bases of the junction unmatched. CDR1 and CDR2 (germline): SGHNT, YYREEE (reference sequence).

The V call is TRBV7-2, the J call TRBJ2-3, with a possible D match to TRBD2 (7 bases). This CDR3 region has 16 residues. CDR1 and CDR2 (germline): SGHTA, FQGNSA. Trimming took off 4 bases at V and 1 base at J, with 15 bases between the two ends. The CDR3 loop reads CASSSRWGGRTDTQYF. The DNA for the CDR3 is TGTGCCAGCAGCTCCCGCTGGGGGGGGCGCACAGATACGCAGTATTTT.

This chain links TRBV4-1 with TRBJ2-7; 7 nucleotides agree with TRBD1. There are 15 residues in the CDR3. V lost 1 base to trimming and J lost 3 bases; unmatched junction nucleotides: 6. Germline CDR1 is MGHRA and CDR2 is YSYEKL. The CDR3 sequence: CASSQGTGDHYEQYF. For the CDR3, the DNA is TGCGCCAGCAGCCAAGGAACAGGGGATCACTACGAGCAGTACTTC.

J is TRBJ2-2 and V is TRBV7-9; 12 bases align to TRBD2. V gave up 8 bases and J gave up 7 bases; unmatched junction bases: 11. Per the germline V gene, CDR1 is SEHNR and CDR2 is FQNEAQ (reference sequence). The CDR3 has 16 residues. CDR3 bases: TGTGCCAGCCCCCCGAGGACTAGCGGGGTGGACGGGGAGCTGTTTTTT. This encodes CASPPRTSGVDGELFF.

This clone was seen just once. The chain couples TRBV18 to TRBJ1-1; the match to TRBD1 covers 11 bases. V lost 3 bases, J lost 4 bases, and 7 bases stayed unmatched. The CDR3 runs to 16 residues. The germline gives CDR1 KGHSH, CDR2 LQKENI. The chain's CDR3 is CASSPIGQGAVTEAFF. In DNA, the CDR3 is TGTGCCAGCTCACCTATTGGACAGGGGGCGGTCACTGAAGCTTTCTTT.

The chain recombines TRBV4-3 with TRBJ1-6; perhaps TRBD1 as D (6 bases). CDR3 length: 18 residues. Germline V gene lookup returns CDR1 LGHNA and CDR2 YSLEER. V was shortened by 0 bases and J by 4 bases, with 16 bases between the two germline ends. The CDR3 DNA is TGCGCCAGCAGCCAAGATGTACCCGCAGGGGTTTATAATTCACCCCTCCACTTT. The encoded protein is CASSQDVPAGVYNSPLHF.

This sequence joins TRBV19 and TRBJ1-1; no definite D call. Trimming cost V 2 bases and J 5 bases, with 6 bases left between them. Germline loops: CDR1 LNHDA, CDR2 SQIVND (reference sequence). CDR3 size: 12 residues. DNA for the CDR3: TGTGCCAGTAGTATAAAGGAAACTGAAGCTTTCTTT. It specifies CASSIKETEAFF.

The chain employs TRBV7-9 and TRBJ2-5; 8 bases fit TRBD1. The CDR3 sequence is 14 residues long. The V gene's germline CDR1 is SEHNR and CDR2 FQNEAQ (reference sequence). The V gene end was trimmed by 5 bases and the J gene end by 5 bases; junction bases not matched to a gene: 7. DNA of the CDR3: TGTGCCAGCAGCGCCAGGGGGCTGGGGGAGACCCAGTACTTC. Translating it yields CASSARGLGETQYF.

This clone occurred a few times. This chain connects TRBV19 to TRBJ1-2; 8 bases fit TRBD1. Germline V lookup: CDR1 LNHDA, CDR2 SQIVND (reference sequence). Trimming removed 4 bases from V and 4 bases from J; junction bases left unmatched: 8. The CDR3 has 15 residues. CDR3 protein: CASSRRTGLGYGYTF. The CDR3 DNA reads TGTGCCAGTAGTAGACGGACAGGGTTGGGCTATGGCTACACCTTC.

CDR3 in DNA: TGTGCCAGCAGCTCATCAAGCTCTGGAAACACCATATATTTT. Residues: CASSSSSSGNTIYF. The chain joins TRBV6-5 to TRBJ1-3; D is unclear. Germline V gives CDR1 MNHEY, CDR2 SVGAGI. The CDR3 covers 14 residues. V was trimmed by 6 bases and J by 0 bases, leaving 9 bases between them.

The CDR3 DNA reads as TGCGCCAGCAGCTTGGCCACGTGGAAGAACACTGAAGCTTTCTTT. Protein sequence: CASSLATWKNTEAFF. The chain joins TRBV5-1 to TRBJ1-1, with D hard to call. Trimming removed 0 bases from V and 1 base from J, with 10 bases in between. This CDR3 has 15 amino acids. Per the germline V gene, CDR1 is SGHRS and CDR2 is YFSETQ.

The chain links TRBV5-1 to TRBJ2-1; possible D gene TRBD2, 5 bases. V lost 7 bases to trimming and J lost 7 bases, with 12 bases between them. This CDR3 comprises 12 residues. The germline V gene has CDR1 SGHRS and CDR2 YFSETQ. The CDR3 here is CASARAVNEQFF. The CDR3 region has the DNA TGCGCCAGCGCGCGGGCGGTAAATGAGCAGTTCTTC.